This T cell receptor (beta chain) was sequenced in a study of blood T cells in healthy people across ages. The ends lost 5 bases at V and 5 bases at J; junction bases unmatched: 8. Germline V lookup: CDR1 MNHEY, CDR2 SVGEGT. There are 15 residues in the CDR3. Primed by a sample-barcoded 5' primer and a J-beta primer mix, a second PCR proceeded for 7 to 11 cycles. TCRdb re-derived calls from the 5' RACE reads in MiXCR, one entry per CDR3 protein. This table has 1.5 million or so distinct CDR3 sequences, roughly 43% appearing once. This sequence originates from a woman between 18 and 29 years old in good health. The J gene is TRBJ1-5, the V gene TRBV6-2 or TRBV6-3; 8 bases map to TRBD1. Sequencing input: blood. CDR3 protein: CASSNGQGGYQPQHF. The CDR3 region has the DNA TGTGCCAGCAGTAACGGACAGGGAGGTTATCAGCCCCAGCATTTT.